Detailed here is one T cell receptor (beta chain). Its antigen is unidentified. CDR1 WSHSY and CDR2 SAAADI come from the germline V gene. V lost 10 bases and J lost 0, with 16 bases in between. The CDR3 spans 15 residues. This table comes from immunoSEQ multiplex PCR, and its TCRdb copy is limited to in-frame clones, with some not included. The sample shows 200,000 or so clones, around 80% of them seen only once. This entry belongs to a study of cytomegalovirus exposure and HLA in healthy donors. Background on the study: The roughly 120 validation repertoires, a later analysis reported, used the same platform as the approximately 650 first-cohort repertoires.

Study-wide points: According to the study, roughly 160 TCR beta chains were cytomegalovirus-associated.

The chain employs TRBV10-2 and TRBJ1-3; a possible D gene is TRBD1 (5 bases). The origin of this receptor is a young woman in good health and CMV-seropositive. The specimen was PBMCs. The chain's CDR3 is CATSSGLSSGNTIYF. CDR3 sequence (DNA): TGCGCCACCTCCTCGGGACTCAGCTCTGGAAACACCATATATTTT.